The next 14 T cell receptor beta chains were all read from a single sample in a study of cytomegalovirus exposure and HLA in healthy donors. Vbeta (60) and Jbeta (13) primers were used in the PCR. TCRdb keeps only in-frame clones here, not all; method: immunoSEQ multiplex PCR. The sample holds about 130,000 clones, approximately 75% seen once. Input material: PBMCs. These TCRs come from a woman aged 40 to 49 in good health and CMV-seropositive.

The sample holds a few counts of this clone. This sequence joins TRBV2 and TRBJ2-2, with 11 nucleotides matching TRBD1. The germline V gene encodes CDR1 SNHLY and CDR2 FYNNEI. CDR3 length: 16 amino acids. V lost 2 bases, J lost 7 bases, and 6 bases stayed unmatched. CDR3 amino acids: CASSEWDRGDGGELFF. The DNA for the CDR3 is TGTGCCAGCAGTGAATGGGACAGGGGGGATGGCGGGGAGCTGTTTTTT.

V usage is TRBV28 and J usage is TRBJ1-2; 10 positions match TRBD1. The CDR3 consists of 12 residues. V was pared by 6 bases and J by 6 bases, with 1 base of the junction left unmatched. CDR1 is MDHEN, CDR2 SYDVKM, per germline. CDR3 sequence (DNA): TGTGCCAGCAGGACAGGGGGCCATGGCTACACCTTC. Protein product: CASRTGGHGYTF.

The chain carries TRBV7-2 and TRBJ2-7, with no clear D. The CDR3 runs 11 residues. Trimming stripped 1 base from V and 6 bases from J, with 4 bases between. In germline, CDR1 is SGHTA, CDR2 FQGNSA. CDR3 sequence (DNA): TGTGCCAGCAGCTTAGGGGCCGAGCAGTACTTC. This sequence encodes CASSLGAEQYF.

The genes are TRBV6-6 and TRBJ2-3; 9 bases are a match to TRBD1. Germline lookup yields CDR1 MNHNY and CDR2 SVGAGI (reference sequence). After removal of 2 bases from V and 3 bases from J, the junction contained 0 bases not matched to a gene. The CDR3 loop spans 14 amino acids. The CDR3 DNA sequence: TGTGCCAGCAGTTACGGGACAGGGACAGATACGCAGTATTTT. Translating gives CASSYGTGTDTQYF.

This CDR3 is CAISGTGSQETQYF. In DNA, the CDR3 is TGTGCCATCAGTGGGACAGGGTCCCAAGAGACCCAGTACTTC. The chain joins TRBV10-3 to TRBJ2-5, with 8 nucleotides matching TRBD1. CDR1 and CDR2 (germline): ENHRY, SYGVKD. The V gene end was trimmed by 4 bases and the J gene end by 1 base; junction bases not matched to a gene: 2. This CDR3 region has 14 residues.

The V call is TRBV30, the J call TRBJ1-6; D unclear. Trimming pared 0 bases from V and 3 bases from J, leaving 9 bases between. This CDR3 has 15 amino acids. The germline CDR1 and CDR2 sequences are GTSNPN and SVGIG (reference sequence). The CDR3 reads CAWSVRRGYNSPLHF. DNA of the CDR3: TGTGCCTGGAGTGTACGACGGGGCTATAATTCACCCCTCCACTTT.

The chain couples TRBV7-6 to TRBJ1-6, with TRBD1 identical over 7 bases. The V and J ends lost 10 bases and 14 bases, in that order; junction bases with no gene match: 17. The V gene's germline CDR1 is SGHVS and CDR2 FNYEAQ. This CDR3 spans 14 amino acids. The CDR3 reads CATSPLVGDRTLHF. The CDR3 bases are TGTGCCACCAGTCCGTTGGTAGGGGACAGAACCCTCCACTTT.

The chain combines TRBV28 with TRBJ2-1; 11 bases fit TRBD2. With 3 bases clipped from V and 8 bases from J, the junction kept 15 bases outside the gene matches. The germline CDR1 and CDR2 sequences are MDHEN and SYDVKM. The CDR3 is 18 residues long. DNA of the CDR3: TGTGCCAGCAGTTTCCCCTTGACGGATAGCGGGAGGGTGGATGAGCAGTTCTTC. As protein: CASSFPLTDSGRVDEQFF.

The V call is TRBV10-3, the J call TRBJ1-1; 8 bases align to TRBD1. Germline trimming cut 10 bases from V and 1 base from J; bases unmatched to any gene: 8. This CDR3 spans 14 amino acids. Germline V gene data show CDR1 as ENHRY and CDR2 as SYGVKD. The CDR3 loop is CATTTDRANTEAFF. CDR3 DNA sequence: TGTGCCACCACGACGGACAGGGCGAACACTGAAGCTTTCTTT.

This clone has more than one count but fewer than ten. This sequence joins TRBV18 and TRBJ2-5; D not certain. V lost 7 bases and J lost 0, with 9 bases in between. This CDR3 has 13 amino acids. The germline V gene encodes CDR1 KGHSH and CDR2 LQKENI. CDR3 sequence: CASLEEDQETQYF. Written as DNA, the CDR3 is TGTGCCAGCTTAGAAGAAGACCAAGAGACCCAGTACTTC.

J is TRBJ1-1 and V is TRBV9; D not resolved. The germline V and J ends were trimmed by 4 bases and 1 base, with 11 bases remaining between them. Germline V gene lookup returns CDR1 SGDLS and CDR2 YYNGEE. The CDR3 consists of 14 residues. In nucleotides, the CDR3 is TGTGCCAGCAGCCCGCGCGCGGAGAACACTGAAGCTTTCTTT. It encodes CASSPRAENTEAFF.

V and J are TRBV30 and TRBJ1-2; D may be TRBD1 (5 bases). The CDR3 has 13 amino acids. CDR1 and CDR2 from the germline V gene are GTSNPN and SVGIG (reference sequence). V was cut by 3 bases and J by 7 bases, with 15 bases left in between. In DNA form, the CDR3 reads TGTGCCTGGAGGGGCGGACAAGATGGTGGCTACACCTTC. Protein product: CAWRGGQDGGYTF.

Details on this clone: The CDR3 carries no conserved terminal phenylalanine or tryptophan, so it likely arises from a read error. The rearrangement links TRBV29-1 to TRBJ2-7; TRBD1 agrees at 9 bases. With V trimmed by 2 bases and J by 4 bases, 6 bases remained unmatched. The CDR3 has 14 amino acids. Germline loops: CDR1 SQVTM, CDR2 ANQGSEA. CDR3 amino acids: CSVERTGAGYEQYL. CDR3 DNA: TGCAGCGTTGAAAGGACAGGGGCTGGTTACGAGCAGTACCTC.

The rearrangement uses TRBV12-5 and TRBJ2-6; D gene uncertain. The CDR3 is made up of 15 amino acids. Deletions cut 3 bases from V and 1 base from J, with 7 bases between. CDR1 is LGHNT and CDR2 is FRNRAP in the germline V gene. The CDR3 loop is CASGFSGSGANVLTF. The DNA for the CDR3 is TGTGCTAGTGGTTTCTCCGGGTCTGGGGCCAACGTCCTGACTTTC.